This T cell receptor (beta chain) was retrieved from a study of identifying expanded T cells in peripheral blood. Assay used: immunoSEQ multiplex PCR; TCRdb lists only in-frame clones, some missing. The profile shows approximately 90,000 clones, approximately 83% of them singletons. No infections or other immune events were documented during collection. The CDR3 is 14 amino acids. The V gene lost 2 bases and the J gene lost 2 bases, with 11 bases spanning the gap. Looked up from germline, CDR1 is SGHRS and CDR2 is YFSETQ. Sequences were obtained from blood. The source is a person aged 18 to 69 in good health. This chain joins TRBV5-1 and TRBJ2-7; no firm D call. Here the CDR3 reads CASSFSGATYEQYF. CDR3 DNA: TGCGCCAGCAGCTTCTCGGGTGCCACCTACGAGCAGTACTTC. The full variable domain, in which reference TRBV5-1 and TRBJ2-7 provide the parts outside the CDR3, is KAGVTQTPRYLIKTRGQQVTLSCSPISGHRSVSWYQQTPGQGLQFLFEYFSETQRNKGNFPGRFSGRQFSNSRSEMNVSTLELGDSALYLCASSFSGATYEQYFGPGTRLTVT.